This TCR beta chain appears in the sequencing data of a study of blood T cell repertoires in COVID-19 (dated by TCRdb to 2020 to 2021). Looking at the study overall: Samples covering the acute and convalescent phases of COVID-19 were provided by collaborators in the United States, Italy and Spain. The material from the prospective study consisted of cDNA or gDNA derived from T cells, B-cell-depleted T cells, or PBMCs. Deeply sampled blood TCRbeta repertoires from subjects exposed to, actively infected with, or recovered from COVID-19 were included in the dataset. The repertoires were made available in a free public database intended to serve as a resource for research on the immune response to SARS-CoV-2. Samples were obtained from the ongoing ImmuneRACE study (first 160 participants) and from over 1,000 subjects provided by 6 global collaborators. Sample metadata almost always included a de-identified subject ID, COVID-19 status, age in years and sex. Where HLA class I and class II types were available, the types were taken from metadata supplied by the sample provider, not from assay-based typing.

About this clone itself: The clone's antigen remains unknown. No base-level quality is on record; no much larger clone is a single base apart.

The immunoSEQ Assay, a bias-controlled multiplex PCR, was used to amplify TCRbeta CDR3 regions from genomic DNA. Processing in the source paper ran as follows. The number of nucleated cells in each sample was estimated by amplification of reference gene primers within the assay. To quantify the absolute abundance of each unique TCRbeta CDR3 rearrangement, sequence reads were collapsed and filtered. For each sample, productive Simpson clonality was calculated as the square root of Simpson's diversity index over productive rearrangements. TCRdb stores this immuneACCESS table with in-frame sequences only. Part of the clones is absent; in the studies checked, under half of the shortfall reflects unresolved V genes, and no reason is known for the rest. D and trimming come from the DNA, and the V and J calls and clone size come from that table. This sample comprises about 140,000 clones, 85% to 90% of them detected only once. In total, the top ten clones hold 3.5% to 4.5% of the sample.

The germline ends are 10 bases apart after V is trimmed by 6 bases and J by 8 bases. From a lookup of the germline V gene, CDR1 and CDR2 are SGHTA and FQGTGA. Reading from cysteine to phenylalanine, the CDR3 counts 12 amino acids. Of the read, only the CDR3 DNA is kept; its 36 bases are in frame from base 1. Summary of the overall study and its limitations: The amount of clinical and demographic metadata varied by source and participant and was provided uncurated.

Collaborating institutions collected whole blood in K2EDTA tubes following their own protocols. For TCRbeta analysis, collaborators shipped samples in one of three forms: frozen whole blood, isolated PBMCs, or DNA extracted from either of those sample types. This sequence originates from a woman aged 40-49 years with acute or convalescent COVID-19. The sequencing input was peripheral blood. The receptor chain draws on TRBV7-3 and TRBJ2-2; too little of a D gene remains to name it. The sequenced DNA is TGTGCCAGCAGTCGTTTACAAGGGGAGCTGTTTTTT. This gives the protein CASSRLQGELFF.